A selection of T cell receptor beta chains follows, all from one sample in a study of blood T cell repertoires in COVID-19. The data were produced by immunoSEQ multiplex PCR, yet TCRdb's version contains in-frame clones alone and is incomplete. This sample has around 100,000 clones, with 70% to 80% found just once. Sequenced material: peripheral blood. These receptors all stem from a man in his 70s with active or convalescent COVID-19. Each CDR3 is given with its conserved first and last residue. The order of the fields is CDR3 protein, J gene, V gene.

CDR3aa: CASSPSSLAGGFRGEQFF
j_gene: TRBJ2-1
v_gene: TRBV9

CDR3aa: CASSLLAGISYEQYF
j_gene: TRBJ2-7
v_gene: TRBV7-2

CDR3aa: CASSGTSGSEQYF
j_gene: TRBJ2-7
v_gene: TRBV2

CDR3aa: CATSDFRSTDTQYF
j_gene: TRBJ2-3
v_gene: TRBV24-1

CDR3aa: CASSSTGGNNSPLHF
j_gene: TRBJ1-6
v_gene: TRBV6-4

CDR3aa: CATPLPPSQKKQDSNQPQHF
j_gene: TRBJ1-5
v_gene: TRBV27

CDR3aa: CASSFFRSPYNEQFF
j_gene: TRBJ2-1
v_gene: TRBV7-2

CDR3aa: CASSHPGRANSPLHF
j_gene: TRBJ1-6
v_gene: TRBV4-1

CDR3aa: CASSQVGEYEQYF
j_gene: TRBJ2-7
v_gene: TRBV4-1

CDR3aa: CAWSIPGGEQFF
j_gene: TRBJ2-1
v_gene: TRBV30

CDR3aa: CASSDAGLGEQYF
j_gene: TRBJ2-7
v_gene: TRBV6-2/TRBV6-3